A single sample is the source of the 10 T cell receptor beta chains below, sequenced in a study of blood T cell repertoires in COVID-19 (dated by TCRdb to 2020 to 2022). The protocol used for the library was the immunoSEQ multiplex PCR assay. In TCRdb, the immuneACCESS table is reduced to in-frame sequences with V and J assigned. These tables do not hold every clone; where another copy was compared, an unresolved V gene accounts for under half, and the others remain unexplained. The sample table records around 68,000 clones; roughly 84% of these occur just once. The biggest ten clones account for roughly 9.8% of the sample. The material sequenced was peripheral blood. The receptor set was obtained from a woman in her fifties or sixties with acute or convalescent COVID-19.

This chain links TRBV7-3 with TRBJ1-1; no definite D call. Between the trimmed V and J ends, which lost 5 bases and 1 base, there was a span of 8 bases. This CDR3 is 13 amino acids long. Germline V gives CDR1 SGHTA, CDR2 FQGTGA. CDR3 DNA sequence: TGTGCCAGCAGCCCCACAAAGAACACTGAAGCTTTCTTT. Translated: CASSPTKNTEAFF.

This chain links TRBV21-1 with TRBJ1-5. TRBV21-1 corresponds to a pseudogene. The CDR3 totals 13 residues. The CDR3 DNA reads TGTGCCAGCCGTCGGTCCCATAATCAGCCCCAGCATTTT. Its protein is CASRRSHNQPQHF.

CDR3 in DNA: TGTGCCAGTAGTATGGGGGGACAGCCCCTGGGAGAGACCCAGTACTTC. Amino acid sequence: CASSMGGQPLGETQYF. This chain joins TRBV19 and TRBJ2-5, with D tentatively TRBD1 (7 bases). Between the trimmed V and J ends, which lost 3 bases and 4 bases, there was a span of 18 bases. CDR1 is LNHDA, CDR2 SQIVND, per germline (reference sequence). The length of the CDR3 is 16 residues. Based on the CDR3 plus reference TRBV19 and TRBJ2-5, the full variable domain is DGGITQSPKYLFRKEGQNVTLSCEQNLNHDAMYWYRQDPGQGLRLIYYSQIVNDFQKGDIAEGYSVSREKKESFPLTVTSAQKNPTAFYLCASSMGGQPLGETQYFGPGTRLLVL.

CDR3 sequence: CASSLVRDEKLFF. In DNA, the CDR3 is TGTGCCAGCTCACTAGTCAGGGATGAAAAACTGTTTTTT. The rearrangement uses TRBV18 and TRBJ1-4, with D possibly matching TRBD1 (5 bases). The CDR3 loop spans 13 amino acids. The V gene's germline CDR1 is KGHSH and CDR2 LQKENI. Deletions cut 4 bases from V and 6 bases from J, with 9 bases between.

The CDR3 here is CASSEEVAGRGTQYF. In DNA form, the CDR3 reads TGTGCCAGCAGTGAAGAGGTGGCGGGGCGCGGGACCCAGTACTTC. V gene TRBV6-1 combines with J gene TRBJ2-5, with D possibly matching TRBD2 (6 bases). V lost 1 base and J lost 7, with 16 bases in between. The CDR3 has 15 residues. Germline V CDR1 and CDR2: MNHNS, SASEGT.

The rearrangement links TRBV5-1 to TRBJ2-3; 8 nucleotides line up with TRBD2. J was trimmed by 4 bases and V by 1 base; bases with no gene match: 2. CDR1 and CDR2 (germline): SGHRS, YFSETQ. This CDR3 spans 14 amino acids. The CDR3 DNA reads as TGCGCCAGCAGCTTGTACGGGGGGGCAGATACGCAGTATTTT. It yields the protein CASSLYGGADTQYF.

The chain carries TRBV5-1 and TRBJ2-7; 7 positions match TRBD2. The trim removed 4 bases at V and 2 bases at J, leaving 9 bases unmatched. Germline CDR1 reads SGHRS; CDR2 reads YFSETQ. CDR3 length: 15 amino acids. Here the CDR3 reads CASSQSGVLTYEQYF. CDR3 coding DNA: TGCGCCAGCAGCCAGAGCGGGGTCCTGACCTACGAGCAGTACTTC. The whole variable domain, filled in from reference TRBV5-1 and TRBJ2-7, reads KAGVTQTPRYLIKTRGQQVTLSCSPISGHRSVSWYQQTPGQGLQFLFEYFSETQRNKGNFPGRFSGRQFSNSRSEMNVSTLELGDSALYLCASSQSGVLTYEQYFGPGTRLTVT.

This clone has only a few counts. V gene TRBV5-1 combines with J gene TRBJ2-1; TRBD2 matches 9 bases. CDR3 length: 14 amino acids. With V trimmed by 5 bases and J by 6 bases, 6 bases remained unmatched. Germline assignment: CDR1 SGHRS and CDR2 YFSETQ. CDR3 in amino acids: CASRFSGGSNEQFF. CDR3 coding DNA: TGCGCCAGCAGATTTAGCGGGGGCAGCAATGAGCAGTTCTTC.

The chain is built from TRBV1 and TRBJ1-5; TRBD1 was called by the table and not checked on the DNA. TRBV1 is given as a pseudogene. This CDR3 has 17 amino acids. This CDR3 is CTSSPQGWVLRNQPQHF. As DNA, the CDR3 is TGCACCAGCAGCCCTCAGGGATGGGTTTTACGAAATCAGCCCCAGCATTTT.

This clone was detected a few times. CDR3 DNA: TGTGCCACCGGCAAGTGGTGGACTTTAGAGAACACCGGGGAGCTGTTTTTT. Translated, it gives CATGKWWTLENTGELFF. The chain uses TRBV24-1 and TRBJ2-2, with D possibly matching TRBD2 (5 bases). Looked up from germline, CDR1 is KGHDR and CDR2 is SFDVKD. This CDR3 is built from 17 residues. V lost 9 bases and J 1 base, leaving 20 bases between the germline ends.